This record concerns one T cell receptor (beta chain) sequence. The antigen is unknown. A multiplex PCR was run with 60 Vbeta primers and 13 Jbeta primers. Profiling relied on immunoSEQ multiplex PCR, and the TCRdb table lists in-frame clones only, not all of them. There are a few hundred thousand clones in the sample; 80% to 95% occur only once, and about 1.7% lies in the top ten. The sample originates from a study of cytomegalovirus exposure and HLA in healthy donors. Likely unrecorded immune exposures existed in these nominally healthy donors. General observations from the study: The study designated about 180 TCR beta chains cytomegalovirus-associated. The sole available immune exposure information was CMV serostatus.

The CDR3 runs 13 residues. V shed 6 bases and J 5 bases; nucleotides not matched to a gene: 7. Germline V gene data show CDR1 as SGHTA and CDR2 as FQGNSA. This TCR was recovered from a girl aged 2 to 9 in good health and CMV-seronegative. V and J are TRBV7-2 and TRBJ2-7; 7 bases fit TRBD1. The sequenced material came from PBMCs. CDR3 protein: CASSQTGEHEQYF. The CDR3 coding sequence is TGTGCCAGCAGTCAAACAGGGGAACACGAGCAGTACTTC. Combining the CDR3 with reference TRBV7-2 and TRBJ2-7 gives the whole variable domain GAGVSQSPSNKVTEKGKDVELRCDPISGHTALYWYRQSLGQGLEFLIYFQGNSAPDKSGLPSDRFSAERTGGSVSTLTIQRTQQEDSAVYLCASSQTGEHEQYFGPGTRLTVT.